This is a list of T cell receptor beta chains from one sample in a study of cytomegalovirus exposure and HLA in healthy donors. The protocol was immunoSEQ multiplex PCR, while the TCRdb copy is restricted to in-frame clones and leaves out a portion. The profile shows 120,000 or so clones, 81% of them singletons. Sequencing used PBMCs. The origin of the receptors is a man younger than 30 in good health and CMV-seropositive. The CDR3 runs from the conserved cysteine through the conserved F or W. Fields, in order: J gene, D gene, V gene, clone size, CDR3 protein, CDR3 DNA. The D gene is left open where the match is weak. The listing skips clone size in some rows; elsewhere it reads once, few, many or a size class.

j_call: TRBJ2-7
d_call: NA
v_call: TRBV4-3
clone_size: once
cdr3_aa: CASSQDLSSGAYEQYF
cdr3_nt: TGCGCCAGCAGCCAAGATCTCTCCAGCGGAGCCTACGAGCAGTACTTC

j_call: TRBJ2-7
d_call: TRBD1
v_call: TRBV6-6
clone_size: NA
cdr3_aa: CASTRTGIASSYEQYF
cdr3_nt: TGTGCCAGCACACGGACAGGCATCGCCTCCTCCTACGAGCAGTACTTC

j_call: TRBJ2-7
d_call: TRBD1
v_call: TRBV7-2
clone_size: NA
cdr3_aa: CASSFRNPGTGIKEQYF
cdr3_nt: TGTGCCAGCAGCTTCCGGAACCCCGGGACAGGGATTAAAGAGCAGTACTTC

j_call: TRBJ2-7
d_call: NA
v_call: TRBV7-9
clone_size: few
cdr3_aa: CASSPRGTTYEQYF
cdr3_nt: TGTGCCAGCAGCCCCAGAGGGACAACCTACGAGCAGTACTTC

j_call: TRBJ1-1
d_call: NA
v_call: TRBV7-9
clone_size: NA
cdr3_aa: CASSLLTGLNTEAFF
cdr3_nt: TGTGCCAGCAGCTTGCTAACAGGGCTGAACACTGAAGCTTTCTTT

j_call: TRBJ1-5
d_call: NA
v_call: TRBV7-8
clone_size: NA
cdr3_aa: CASSLGSAQSNQPQHF
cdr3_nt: TGTGCCAGCAGCTTAGGGTCTGCTCAGAGCAATCAGCCCCAGCATTTT

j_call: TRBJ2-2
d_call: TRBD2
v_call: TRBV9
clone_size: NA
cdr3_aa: CASSVSGSVTGELFF
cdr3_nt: TGTGCCAGCAGCGTAAGCGGGAGTGTAACCGGGGAGCTGTTTTTT

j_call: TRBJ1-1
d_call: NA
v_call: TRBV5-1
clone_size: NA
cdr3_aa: CASSLGGGRYTEAFF
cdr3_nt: TGCGCCAGCAGCTTGGGGGGCGGCAGATACACTGAAGCTTTCTTT

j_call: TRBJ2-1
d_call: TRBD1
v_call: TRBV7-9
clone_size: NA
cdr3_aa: CASSRATGHEQFF
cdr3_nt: TGTGCCAGCAGCCGAGCGACAGGGCATGAGCAGTTCTTC

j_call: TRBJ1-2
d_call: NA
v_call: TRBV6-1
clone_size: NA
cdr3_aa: CASSAAFRGGGYTF
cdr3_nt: TGTGCCAGCAGTGCGGCGTTTCGCGGGGGGGGCTACACCTTC

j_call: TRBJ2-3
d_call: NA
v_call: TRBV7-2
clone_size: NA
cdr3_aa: CASSPGTDTQYF
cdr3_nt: TGTGCCAGCAGCCCGGGCACAGATACGCAGTATTTT

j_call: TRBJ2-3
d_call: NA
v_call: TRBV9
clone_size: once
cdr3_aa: CASSVRQITDTQYF
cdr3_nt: TGTGCCAGCAGCGTAAGACAGATCACAGATACGCAGTATTTT

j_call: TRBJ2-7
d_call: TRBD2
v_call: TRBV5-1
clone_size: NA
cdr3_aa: CASSRGGASSYEQYF
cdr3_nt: TGCGCCAGCAGCCGGGGGGGCGCTAGCTCCTACGAGCAGTACTTC

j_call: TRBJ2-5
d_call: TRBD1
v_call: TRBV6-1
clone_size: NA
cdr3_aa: CASSEAPSFSGLKTGGAHQETQYF
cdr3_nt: TGTGCCAGCAGTGAAGCCCCGAGTTTCTCAGGACTCAAGACAGGGGGCGCCCACCAAGAGACCCAGTACTTC

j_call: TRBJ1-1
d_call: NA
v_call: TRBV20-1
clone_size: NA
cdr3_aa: CSALQGSVTFF
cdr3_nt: TGCAGTGCGTTACAGGGTAGTGTGACTTTCTTT

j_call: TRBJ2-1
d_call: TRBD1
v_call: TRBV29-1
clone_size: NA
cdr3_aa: CSGTGDNEQFF
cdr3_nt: TGCAGCGGGACAGGGGACAATGAGCAGTTCTTC

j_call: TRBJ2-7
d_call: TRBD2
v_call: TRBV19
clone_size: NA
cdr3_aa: CASKSGRPSYEQYF
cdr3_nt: TGTGCCAGTAAATCCGGGAGGCCCTCCTACGAGCAGTACTTC

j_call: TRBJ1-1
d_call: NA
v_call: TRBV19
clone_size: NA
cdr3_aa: CASSIVPGLGTEAFF
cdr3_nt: TGTGCCAGTAGTATAGTCCCAGGGTTGGGCACTGAAGCTTTCTTT

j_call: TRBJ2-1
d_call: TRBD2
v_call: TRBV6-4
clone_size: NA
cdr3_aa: CASSDGTSGPYNEQFF
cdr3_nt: TGTGCCAGCAGCGATGGGACTAGCGGGCCCTACAATGAGCAGTTCTTC

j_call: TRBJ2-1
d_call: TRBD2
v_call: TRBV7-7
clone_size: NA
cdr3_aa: CASSLTAGNEQFF
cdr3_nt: TGTGCTAGCAGCTTAACAGCGGGAAATGAGCAGTTCTTC

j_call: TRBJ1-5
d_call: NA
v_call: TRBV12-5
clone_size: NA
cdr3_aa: CASGLDRYAAQHF
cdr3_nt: TGTGCTAGTGGTTTAGACCGTTATGCGGCCCAGCATTTT

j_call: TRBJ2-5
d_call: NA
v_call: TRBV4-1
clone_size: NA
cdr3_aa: CASSQDGGRWETQYF
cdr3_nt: TGCGCCAGCAGCCAAGATGGGGGGAGGTGGGAGACCCAGTACTTC

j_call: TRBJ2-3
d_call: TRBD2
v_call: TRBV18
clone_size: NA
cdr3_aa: CASSPGRDHSTDTQYF
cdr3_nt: TGTGCCAGCTCACCGGGGAGGGATCATAGCACAGATACGCAGTATTTT

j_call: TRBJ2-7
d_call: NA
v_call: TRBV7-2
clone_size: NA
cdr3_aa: CASSLAREQYF
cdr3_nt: TGTGCCAGCAGCTTAGCCCGCGAGCAGTACTTC

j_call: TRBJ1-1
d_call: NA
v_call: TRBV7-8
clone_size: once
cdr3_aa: CASSPRTALNTEAFF
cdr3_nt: TGTGCCAGCAGCCCCAGGACAGCACTGAACACTGAAGCTTTCTTT

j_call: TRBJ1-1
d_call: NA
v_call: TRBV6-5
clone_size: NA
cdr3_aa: CASSSTNTEAFF
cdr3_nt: TGTGCCAGCAGCTCCACTAACACTGAAGCTTTCTTT

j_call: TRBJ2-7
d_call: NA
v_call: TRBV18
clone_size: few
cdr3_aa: CASSPPGTLYEQYF
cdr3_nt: TGTGCCAGCTCACCTCCCGGGACTCTCTACGAGCAGTACTTC

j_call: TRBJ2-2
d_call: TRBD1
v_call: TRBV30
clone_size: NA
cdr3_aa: CAWKGQYTGELFF
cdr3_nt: TGTGCCTGGAAGGGACAGTACACCGGGGAGCTGTTTTTT

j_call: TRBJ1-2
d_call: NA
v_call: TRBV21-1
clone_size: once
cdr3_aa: CASSLDRRDGYTF
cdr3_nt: TGTGCCAGCAGCTTAGACCGCCGGGATGGCTACACCTTC

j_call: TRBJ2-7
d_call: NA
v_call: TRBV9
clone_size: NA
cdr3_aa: CASNQGIGEQYF
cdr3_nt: TGTGCCAGCAACCAGGGGATCGGCGAGCAGTACTTC

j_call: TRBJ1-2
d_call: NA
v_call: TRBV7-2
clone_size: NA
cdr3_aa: CASSSGRDYGYTF
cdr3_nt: TGTGCCAGCAGCTCAGGCAGGGACTATGGCTACACCTTC

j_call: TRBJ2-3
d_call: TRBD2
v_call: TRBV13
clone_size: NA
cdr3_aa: CASSERLAEITDTQYF
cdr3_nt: TGTGCCAGCAGCGAAAGACTAGCGGAAATAACAGATACGCAGTATTTT

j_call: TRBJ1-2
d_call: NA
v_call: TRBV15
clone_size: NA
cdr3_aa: CATSRSGYKDGYTF
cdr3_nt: TGTGCCACCAGCAGGTCAGGGTATAAGGATGGCTACACCTTC

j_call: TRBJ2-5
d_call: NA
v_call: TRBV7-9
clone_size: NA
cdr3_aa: CASSRPGGVHGETQYF
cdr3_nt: TGTGCCAGCAGCCGACCCGGGGGAGTGCACGGAGAGACCCAGTACTTC

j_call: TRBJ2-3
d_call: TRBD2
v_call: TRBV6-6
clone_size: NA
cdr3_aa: CASNLAGGGWGDTQYF
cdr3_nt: TGTGCCAGCAATCTAGCGGGGGGAGGATGGGGGGATACGCAGTATTTT

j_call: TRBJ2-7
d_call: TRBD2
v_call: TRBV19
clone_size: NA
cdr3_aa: CASSPYSGRASYEQYF
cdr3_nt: TGTGCCAGTAGTCCTTACAGCGGGAGGGCCTCCTACGAGCAGTACTTC

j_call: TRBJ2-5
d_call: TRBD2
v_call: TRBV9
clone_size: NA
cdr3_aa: CASSVPTPGLAQETQYF
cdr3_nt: TGTGCCAGCAGCGTCCCTACCCCGGGACTAGCCCAAGAGACCCAGTACTTC

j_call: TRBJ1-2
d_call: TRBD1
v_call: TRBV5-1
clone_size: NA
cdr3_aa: CASSFLTGDYGYTF
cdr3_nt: TGCGCCAGCAGCTTCCTCACAGGGGACTATGGCTACACCTTC

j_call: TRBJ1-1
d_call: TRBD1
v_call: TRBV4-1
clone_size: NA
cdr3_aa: CASSQEGGQNTEAFF
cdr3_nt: TGCGCCAGCAGCCAAGAAGGGGGCCAGAACACTGAAGCTTTCTTT

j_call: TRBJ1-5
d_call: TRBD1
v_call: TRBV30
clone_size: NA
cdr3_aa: CAWSHATIRDSISNQPQHF
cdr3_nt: TGTGCCTGGAGCCACGCCACAATCCGGGACAGTATTAGCAATCAGCCCCAGCATTTT

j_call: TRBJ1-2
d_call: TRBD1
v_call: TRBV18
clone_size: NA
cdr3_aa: CASSPGRGPIIYGYTF
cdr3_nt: TGTGCCAGCTCACCCGGCAGGGGGCCCATTATCTATGGCTACACCTTC

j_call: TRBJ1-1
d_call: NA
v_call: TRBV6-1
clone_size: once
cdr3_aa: CASGTNKHMNTEAFF
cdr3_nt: TGTGCCAGCGGGACTAACAAGCACATGAACACTGAAGCTTTCTTT

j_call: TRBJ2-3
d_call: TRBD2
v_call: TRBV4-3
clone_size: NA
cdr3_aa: CASSQDVLAGVKDTQYF
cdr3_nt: TGCGCCAGCAGCCAAGATGTCCTAGCGGGAGTTAAAGATACGCAGTATTTT

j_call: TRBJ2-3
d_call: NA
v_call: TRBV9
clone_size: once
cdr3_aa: CASSVGLRRGTSTDTQYF
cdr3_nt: TGTGCCAGCAGCGTAGGACTCCGGAGGGGTACAAGCACAGATACGCAGTATTTT

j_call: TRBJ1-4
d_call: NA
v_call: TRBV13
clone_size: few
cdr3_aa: CASSRTAPNEKLFF
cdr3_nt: TGTGCCAGCAGCCGGACAGCCCCTAATGAAAAACTGTTTTTT

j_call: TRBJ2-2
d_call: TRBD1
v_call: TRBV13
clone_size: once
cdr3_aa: CASSFSDRVTGELFF
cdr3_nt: TGTGCCAGCAGCTTTTCGGACAGGGTGACCGGGGAGCTGTTTTTT